The 27 T cell receptor beta chains listed next were all sequenced from one sample in a study of graft-versus-host responses after intestinal transplantation. Data came from immunoSEQ multiplex PCR; TCRdb stores just in-frame clones and leaves some out. This sample has around 9,200 clones; under 35% occur once, and the top ten carry 6.2%. Plates contained around 200,000 CFSE-labeled responder cells and around 200,000 irradiated, violet-dye-labeled stimulator cells. Source: alloreactive CD8+ T cells from a mixed lymphocyte reaction culture, taken before intestinal transplant. Described subset: CFSE-low proliferating T cells sorted from roughly 6-day pre-transplant mixed lymphocyte reaction (GvH or HvG direction). The origin of the receptors is a human patient who received an intestinal transplant.

For the CDR3, the DNA is TGTGCCAGCAGCGCCGGGGGACTAGCGGCCGGGGAGCTGTTTTTT. Translation: CASSAGGLAAGELFF. The chain is built from TRBV9 and TRBJ2-2; TRBD2 agrees at 11 bases. The V gene end was trimmed by 3 bases and the J gene end by 6 bases; junction bases not matched to a gene: 4. This CDR3 has 15 amino acids. CDR1 and CDR2 from the germline V gene are SGDLS and YYNGEE.

The chain combines TRBV7-9 with TRBJ2-7, with D uncertain. The CDR3 spans 15 residues. The germline gives CDR1 SEHNR, CDR2 FQNEAQ (reference sequence). V was shortened by 4 bases and J by 2 bases, with 15 bases between the two germline ends. CDR3 sequence reads: CASSSQPRGAYEQYF. The CDR3 nucleotides are TGTGCCAGCAGCTCCCAACCCCGCGGAGCCTACGAGCAGTACTTC.

In this sample, this clone is medium-sized (0.01 to 0.1%). CDR3 DNA: TGCAGTGCTAGAGTCGTCTTCGAGCAGTTCTTC. Encoded protein: CSARVVFEQFF. This rearrangement joins TRBV20-1 to TRBJ2-1; D uncertain. V lost 1 base to trimming and J lost 10 bases, with 8 bases between them. CDR1 is DFQATT and CDR2 is SNEGSKA in the germline V gene (reference sequence). The CDR3 is made up of 11 amino acids.

The genes are TRBV7-8 and TRBJ1-1; 7 bases align to TRBD1. Trimming took 0 bases from V and 1 from J; bases not matched to a gene: 5. CDR3 length: 16 residues. Per germline, CDR1 SGHVS and CDR2 FQNEAQ. This chain's CDR3 is CASSLARQGTNTEAFF. The CDR3, as DNA: TGTGCCAGCAGCTTAGCCAGACAGGGAACGAACACTGAAGCTTTCTTT.

This rearrangement joins TRBV4-1 to TRBJ2-7; TRBD1 is a possible D gene (5 bases). CDR3 size: 14 residues. Trimming cost V 4 bases and J 3 bases, with 13 bases left between them. CDR1 is MGHRA and CDR2 is YSYEKL in the germline V gene. The CDR3 is CASSRGYLNYEQYF. DNA of the CDR3: TGCGCCAGCAGCCGGGGCTACTTGAACTACGAGCAGTACTTC.

This clone was recorded a few times. This chain joins TRBV6-4 and TRBJ2-3; 10 bases are shared with TRBD1. Per the germline V gene, CDR1 is MRHNA and CDR2 is SNTAGT. J gave up 4 bases and V 2 bases, and 0 bases lay outside the gene matches. The CDR3 runs 14 residues. The CDR3 sequence: CASSDGQGADTQYF. CDR3 DNA sequence: TGTGCCAGCAGTGACGGACAGGGGGCAGATACGCAGTATTTT.

The chain recombines TRBV2 with TRBJ1-2, with TRBD1 as a possible D gene (5 bases). The V gene's germline CDR1 is SNHLY and CDR2 FYNNEI. CDR3 length equals 14 residues. Trimming cost V 8 bases and J 8 bases, with 21 bases left between them. The CDR3 loop reads CASRRGGNYRGYTF. In DNA, the CDR3 is TGTGCCAGCCGGAGGGGTGGGAATTACCGGGGCTACACCTTC.

The table lists this clone with a few counts. V and J are TRBV25-1 and TRBJ1-1; D might be TRBD1 (5 bases). The germline CDR1 and CDR2 sequences are MGHDK and SYGVNS. The CDR3 spans 13 residues. V shed 1 base and J shed 7 bases, with 10 bases lying between them. The CDR3: CASSEFGGVEAFF. The DNA for the CDR3 is TGTGCCAGCAGTGAATTCGGAGGGGTTGAAGCTTTCTTT.

This clone was seen just once. This sequence joins TRBV2 and TRBJ2-5, with 8 bases aligning to TRBD2. The CDR3 consists of 17 residues. Germline V gene lookup returns CDR1 SNHLY and CDR2 FYNNEI. The junction had 10 bases not matched to a gene; V was cut back by 3 bases and J by 1 base. CDR3 region: CASSDWSGGARQETQYF. The CDR3 nucleotides are TGTGCCAGCAGTGATTGGAGCGGGGGAGCCCGCCAAGAGACCCAGTACTTC.

This clone is medium-sized by share. V and J are TRBV6-1 and TRBJ1-4; D is ambiguous. V was clipped by 0 bases and J by 4 bases, with 12 bases between them. This CDR3 has 16 residues. CDR1 is MNHNS, CDR2 SASEGT, per germline. The CDR3 reads CASSEAVTDFNEKLFF. The DNA for the CDR3 is TGTGCCAGCAGTGAAGCGGTGACCGACTTTAATGAAAAACTGTTTTTT.

The chain recombines TRBV6-5 with TRBJ1-1; D uncertain. The germline gives CDR1 MNHEY, CDR2 SVGAGI. CDR3 length: 13 amino acids. Trimming removed 3 bases from V and 0 bases from J, with 5 bases in between. CDR3 in amino acids: CASSYLLNTEAFF. The CDR3 bases are TGTGCCAGCAGTTATCTACTGAACACTGAAGCTTTCTTT.

By its share, this clone is medium-sized. V is TRBV7-6 and J is TRBJ2-3, with 9 bases identical to TRBD1. Germline CDR1 and CDR2: SGHVS and FNYEAQ. Losses at the gene ends were 2 bases for V and 4 bases for J; bases not matched to a gene: 13. The CDR3 consists of 18 residues. The CDR3 bases are TGTGCCAGCAGCTTACGGGACAGGGAAAGAGATAACCCAGATACGCAGTATTTT. Protein: CASSLRDRERDNPDTQYF.

This clone has more than one count but fewer than ten. The J gene is TRBJ1-5, the V gene TRBV6-1; 9 nucleotides agree with TRBD1. Germline V CDR1 and CDR2: MNHNS, SASEGT. The ends lost 6 bases at V and 5 bases at J; junction bases unmatched: 2. This CDR3 is built from 13 residues. CDR3 loop: CASRQGADQPQHF. In DNA, the CDR3 is TGTGCCAGCAGACAGGGGGCGGATCAGCCCCAGCATTTT.

The V and J genes are TRBV27 and TRBJ2-1, with D possibly matching TRBD2 (7 bases). Germline V lookup: CDR1 MNHEY, CDR2 SMNVEV (reference sequence). V was trimmed by 6 bases and J by 10 bases, leaving 16 bases between them. The CDR3 sequence is 13 residues long. CDR3 bases: TGTGCCAGCAGCCTAGGGGAGGGGGGAGAGCAGTTCTTC. It codes for CASSLGEGGEQFF.

This clone was found a few times. Its ends do not fully match the called genes, so a read error is possible. V and J are TRBV7-7 and TRBJ2-2; D call uncertain. The germline V gene has CDR1 SSHAT and CDR2 FNYEAQ (reference sequence). This CDR3 has 14 residues. CDR3 in DNA: TGTGCTAGCAGCTTGGGCAGTTACACCGGGGAGCTGTTTTTT. Amino acids: CASSLGSYTGELFF.

By sample share, this clone is medium-sized. The chain links TRBV6-5 to TRBJ1-1; perhaps TRBD1 as D (6 bases). The germline gives CDR1 MNHEY, CDR2 SVGAGI. With 11 bases removed from V and 4 bases from J, the gap between germline ends came to 8 bases. This CDR3 has 10 residues. CDR3 sequence: CAAGVTEAFF. DNA of the CDR3: TGTGCCGCAGGGGTCACTGAAGCTTTCTTT.

In this sample, this clone turned up a few times. The CDR3 sequence is CASSPSGGIGNEQFF. CDR3 DNA: TGTGCCAGCAGCCCCAGCGGGGGAATTGGAAATGAGCAGTTCTTC. The chain carries TRBV4-2 and TRBJ2-1; 8 positions match TRBD2. The CDR3 totals 15 residues. V dropped 4 bases and J dropped 7; count of bases not matched to a gene: 9. Germline V lookup: CDR1 LGHNA, CDR2 YNFKEQ.

This clone turned up a few times. The rearrangement links TRBV7-6 to TRBJ2-1, with a possible D match to TRBD1 (7 bases). This CDR3 has 15 residues. V lost 2 bases and J 4 bases, leaving 12 bases between the germline ends. CDR1 is SGHVS, CDR2 FNYEAQ, per germline. For the CDR3, the DNA is TGTGCCAGCAGCTTACGTGCAGGGGGGTACAATGAGCAGTTCTTC. It codes for CASSLRAGGYNEQFF.

This clone has only a few counts. The J gene is TRBJ1-4, the V gene TRBV27; a possible D gene is TRBD1 (6 bases). The germline CDR1 and CDR2 sequences are MNHEY and SMNVEV (reference sequence). Trimming took off 5 bases at V and 0 bases at J, with 13 bases between the two ends. This CDR3 contains 16 residues. The CDR3 region has the DNA TGTGCCAGCAGTACACAGGGCGCCTCAACTAATGAAAAACTGTTTTTT. Protein: CASSTQGASTNEKLFF.

The chain joins TRBV13 to TRBJ2-7, with D possibly TRBD1 on 8 matching bases. Germline CDR1 and CDR2: PRHDT and FYEKMQ (reference sequence). Between the trimmed V and J ends, which lost 3 bases and 3 bases, there was a span of 15 bases. The CDR3 sequence is 15 residues long. CDR3 coding DNA: TGTGCCAGCAGCTTTACAGGGGGGGGATACTACGAGCAGTACTTC. It codes for CASSFTGGGYYEQYF.

This clone is medium-sized (0.01 to 0.1%) by share. V usage is TRBV13 and J usage is TRBJ2-7; no reliable D call. Trimming cost V 5 bases and J 4 bases, with 15 bases left between them. CDR1 PRHDT and CDR2 FYEKMQ come from the germline V gene (reference sequence). This CDR3 contains 14 residues. Written as DNA, the CDR3 is TGTGCCAGCAGCCCTGCTACAGCCTCTTACGAGCAGTACTTC. It codes for CASSPATASYEQYF.

The chain employs TRBV6-1 and TRBJ2-5; D is perhaps TRBD2 (5 bases). Germline assignment: CDR1 MNHNS and CDR2 SASEGT. Trimming pared 1 base from V and 5 bases from J, leaving 11 bases between. There are 14 residues in the CDR3. The CDR3: CASSEEPSWETQYF. The DNA for the CDR3 is TGTGCCAGCAGTGAAGAACCTAGCTGGGAGACCCAGTACTTC.

This clone has more than one count but fewer than ten. The rearrangement links TRBV5-4 to TRBJ2-7; 8 bases agree with TRBD1. The CDR3 contains 14 residues. Looked up from germline, CDR1 is SGHNT and CDR2 is YYREEE (reference sequence). V lost 2 bases to trimming and J lost 1 base; unmatched junction nucleotides: 2. The CDR3 protein is CASSLDRGSYEQYF. The CDR3 coding sequence is TGTGCCAGCAGCTTAGACAGGGGATCCTACGAGCAGTACTTC. The full variable domain, with the rest looked up from reference TRBV5-4 and TRBJ2-7, is ETGVTQSPTHLIKTRGQQVTLRCSSQSGHNTVSWYQQALGQGPQFIFQYYREEENGRGNFPPRFSGLQFPNYSSELNVNALELDDSALYLCASSLDRGSYEQYFGPGTRLTVT.

V and J are TRBV6-6 and TRBJ1-2; no clear D. V shed 11 bases and J shed 6 bases, with 16 bases lying between them. The CDR3 is made up of 12 amino acids. Germline assignment: CDR1 MNHNY and CDR2 SVGAGI (reference sequence). As DNA, the CDR3 is TGTGCCGTGCACAATTTTCAGAATGGCTACACCTTC. It encodes CAVHNFQNGYTF.

The genes are TRBV6-5 and TRBJ2-7; 8 bases align to TRBD1. Germline V gene data show CDR1 as MNHEY and CDR2 as SVGAGI. The CDR3 is 14 amino acids. Trimming removed 5 bases from V and 2 bases from J; junction bases left unmatched: 5. The CDR3 DNA reads TGTGCCAGCAGTGCCAGGACAGGGACCTACGAGCAGTACTTC. It yields the protein CASSARTGTYEQYF.

This chain uses TRBV6-1 with TRBJ2-7, with 7 bases lining up with TRBD1. The CDR3 has 12 residues. From germline, CDR1 is MNHNS and CDR2 SASEGT. Trimming at V came to 11 bases and at J to 7 bases, leaving 11 bases not matched to a gene. CDR3 DNA: TGTGCCGGCCGGGACAGCGGTTTGGAGCAGTACTTC. Translating gives CAGRDSGLEQYF.

The chain has TRBV4-1 and TRBJ2-5; 13 bases agree with TRBD2. V gave up 0 bases and J gave up 5 bases; unmatched junction bases: 3. This CDR3 comprises 16 residues. Germline V gene sequence: CDR1 MGHRA, CDR2 YSYEKL. CDR3 protein: CASSQEGLAGRETQYF. Written as DNA, the CDR3 is TGCGCCAGCAGCCAAGAGGGACTAGCGGGGAGGGAGACCCAGTACTTC.